The clone carrying this TCR beta chain was seen just once. The target antigen is unknown. These data come from a study of OX40 agonist ivuxolimab in advanced cancers. Profiling relied on immunoSEQ multiplex PCR, and the TCRdb table lists in-frame clones only, not all of them. Of 55,000 to 80,000 clones detected, around 86% appear once; the ten largest clones hold about 2.7%. Collection of blood occurred at baseline, at cycle 4 day 1, and at cycle 7 day 1. Overall study findings and caveats: Certain nonresponders additionally had low normalized T-cell clonal expansion.

The sequenced sample was CD4+ or CD8+ T cells sorted from blood, obtained in a trial of the OX40 agonist ivuxolimab. The source of this sequence is an adult with an advanced solid tumor such as melanoma, head and neck, liver or kidney cancer.

The CDR3: CASSTRWGALGTEAFF. Here the CDR3 DNA reads TGTGCCAGCAGCACAAGGTGGGGGGCGCTGGGCACTGAAGCTTTCTTT. The chain uses TRBV9 and TRBJ1-1; perhaps TRBD1 as D (6 bases). Germline V gives CDR1 SGDLS, CDR2 YYNGEE. Trimming took off 4 bases at V and 4 bases at J, with 20 bases between the two ends. This CDR3 spans 16 amino acids.